This record covers a single TCR beta chain. No cognate antigen has been identified for it. Per-base qualities were not stored, and no clone one base away is much larger. Buffy coats from around 37 blood donors, supplied by the Finnish Red Cross blood service, were used as healthy controls. All TCR-sequenced material derived from peripheral blood: patient blood samples and healthy donor buffy coats. Peripheral blood mononuclear cells were isolated by Ficoll-Hypaque gradient centrifugation. CD4+ cells were magnetically purified from the buffy coats of healthy controls. The Gentra Puregene Cell and Tissue kit was used to extract genomic DNA, and a Qubit 2.0 fluorometer was used to measure the amount of genomic DNA. The source of the sample is a study of STAT5B mutations in CD4+ large granular lymphocyte leukemia (dated by TCRdb to about 2022). Regarding the complete study: Among the healthy controls, the CDR3 'QG' motif was associated with a particular HLA allele. The TCRbeta repertoires of CD4+ T-cell large granular lymphocyte leukemia patients were compared with the TCRbeta repertoires of healthy blood donors. Flow cytometry on FACSCanto II or FACSVerse confirmed that purified fractions exceeded 95% purity among lymphocytes.

From its cysteine to its phenylalanine, the CDR3 spans 14 amino acids. Here the CDR3 DNA is all that survives: 42 bases in frame from base 1. From the germline V gene, CDR1 is SGHAT and CDR2 is FQNNGV. V gives up 5 bases and J gives up 4 bases, and the segment between their germline ends measures 11 bases. Points the paper makes about the study in general: Compared with healthy CD4+ repertoires, CD4-sorted patient repertoires appeared more clonal, and this difference remained even after the putative leukemic clones were removed. Main leukemic clonotypes were private to each patient, although about 25% of the main leukemic clonotypes were found at low frequency in the non-leukemic repertoires of other patients. Data were not HLA-matched; higher clonality in CD4+ versus CD8+ T-LGLL could reflect the relatively small sample size. Enrichment of TRBV06-family usage was observed among the top patient clones (8/27) relative to healthy controls (2/35).

The immunoSEQ assay at survey resolution was used to sequence TCRbeta rearrangements from genomic DNA. The paper's data handling went like this. A lowest detectable productive clonotype frequency of 2.59 x 10-5 was observed in the TCR sequencing data. Only productive TCRbeta rearrangements, meaning sequences that were complete and in-frame, were kept for the analyses. The clonality of each sample was calculated as Simpson clonality in the immunoSEQ Analyzer version 3.0. Clones were grouped by frequency into very rare, small, medium, large (1-20%) or hyperexpanded (>20%) categories. Generation probabilities were estimated with OLGA 1.2.3, V-gene circos plots were made with VDJtools, specificities were searched in VDJdb, and CDR3 motifs were identified with GLIPH. Here the immuneACCESS table is served through TCRdb, limited to in-frame sequences with V and J called. Missing clones are a known gap in these copies; in checked studies unresolved V genes cover under half, and the rest lacks a known reason. V and J calls and clone size come straight from that table; D and trimming were deduced from the DNA. The sample yields tens of thousands of clones; around 75% were counted once. Together, the top ten hold 0.55% of the sample.

Sequencing input: CD4+ T cells from blood buffy coats. The rearrangement combines TRBV11-2 with TRBJ1-4, with TRBD1 perhaps the D gene, on 6 matching bases. The sequence was obtained from a human donor in good health. DNA sequence: TGTGCCAGCAGCATCTGGGGGCTTAATGAAAAACTGTTTTTT. Its protein reads: CASSIWGLNEKLFF. Extended through the reference TRBV11-2 and TRBJ1-4 proteins, this CDR3 yields the full variable domain: EAGVAQSPRYKIIEKRQSVAFWCNPISGHATLYWYQQILGQGPKLLIQFQNNGVVDDSQLPKDRFSAERLKGVDSTLKIQPAKLEDSAVYLCASSIWGLNEKLFFGSGTQLSVL.